This TCR beta chain is drawn from a study of cytomegalovirus exposure and HLA in healthy donors. The study, taken as a whole, reports: It was reported that the classifier diagnosed cytomegalovirus status with high specificity and sensitivity in both the original and validation cohorts. Roughly uniform depth of sequencing across donors was assumed in presence/absence analyses.

This clone was seen just once. No antigen is known for it. The V gene lost 0 bases and the J gene lost 5 bases, with 8 bases spanning the gap. Germline loops: CDR1 SGHKS, CDR2 YYEKEE (reference sequence). The CDR3 is 14 amino acids. Use of 60 Vbeta and 13 Jbeta primers characterized the PCR. The method was immunoSEQ multiplex PCR; TCRdb's version includes in-frame clones alone and lacks a portion of them. The sample lists over 150,000 clones, over 65% occurring once. Sequencing input: PBMCs. The chain couples TRBV5-5 to TRBJ1-4, with a possible D match to TRBD1 (5 bases). The TCR was taken from a boy aged 2 to 9 in good health and CMV-seronegative. Here the CDR3 reads CASSLEAGNEKLFF. The CDR3 DNA follows: TGTGCCAGCAGCTTGGAGGCAGGGAATGAAAAACTGTTTTTT. The full variable domain, in which reference TRBV5-5 and TRBJ1-4 provide the parts outside the CDR3, is DAGVTQSPTHLIKTRGQQVTLRCSPISGHKSVSWYQQVLGQGPQFIFQYYEKEERGRGNFPDRFSARQFPNYSSELNVNALLLGDSALYLCASSLEAGNEKLFFGSGTQLSVL.